These 32 T cell receptor beta chains originate from one sample sequenced in a study of cytomegalovirus exposure and HLA in healthy donors. The PCR was carried out with 60 Vbeta primers and 13 Jbeta primers. TCRdb's copy holds only in-frame clones and misses some; the assay was immunoSEQ multiplex PCR. This table holds about 200,000 clones, roughly four fifths found once. Material: PBMCs. The origin of the receptors is a woman in her thirties or forties in good health and CMV-seronegative.

This chain joins TRBV28 and TRBJ1-4; no definite D call. The germline gives CDR1 MDHEN, CDR2 SYDVKM. The V end was cut by 2 bases, the J end by 7 bases, with 2 bases between. The CDR3 runs 11 residues. Here the CDR3 DNA reads TGTGCCAGCAGTTTACGTGAAAAACTGTTTTTT. It translates to CASSLREKLFF. The full variable domain, with the rest looked up from reference TRBV28 and TRBJ1-4, is DVKVTQSSRYLVKRTGEKVFLECVQDMDHENMFWYRQDPGLGLRLIYFSYDVKMKEKGDIPEGYSVSREKKERFSLILESASTNQTSMYLCASSLREKLFFGSGTQLSVL.

The V and J genes are TRBV19 and TRBJ2-7; 9 positions match TRBD2. This CDR3 has 14 amino acids. Germline-derived CDR1 and CDR2 are LNHDA and SQIVND (reference sequence). V gave up 5 bases and J gave up 5 bases; unmatched junction bases: 7. The CDR3 sequence: CASSSRPSGNEQYF. Here the CDR3 DNA reads TGTGCCAGTAGTTCCCGTCCTAGCGGGAACGAGCAGTACTTC.

The rearrangement joins TRBV6-6 to TRBJ2-3, with TRBD2 matching over 12 bases. V lost 8 bases and J lost 8; bases outside the gene matches: 8. There are 14 residues in the CDR3. Germline CDR1 reads MNHNY; CDR2 reads SVGAGI (reference sequence). Here the CDR3 reads CASHLAGGQGTQYF. In DNA, the CDR3 is TGTGCCAGCCACCTAGCGGGAGGGCAGGGTACGCAGTATTTT.

This clone was counted a single time. The rearrangement joins TRBV28 to TRBJ1-1; a possible D gene is TRBD1 (6 bases). V was clipped by 7 bases and J by 2 bases, with 14 bases between them. The CDR3 has 14 amino acids. Looked up from germline, CDR1 is MDHEN and CDR2 is SYDVKM. The CDR3 here is CASTPGGANTEAFF. CDR3 in DNA: TGTGCCAGCACCCCTGGGGGGGCCAACACTGAAGCTTTCTTT. Based on the CDR3 plus reference TRBV28 and TRBJ1-1, the full variable domain is DVKVTQSSRYLVKRTGEKVFLECVQDMDHENMFWYRQDPGLGLRLIYFSYDVKMKEKGDIPEGYSVSREKKERFSLILESASTNQTSMYLCASTPGGANTEAFFGQGTRLTVV.

The genes are TRBV2 and TRBJ1-1, with D possibly TRBD1 on 5 matching bases. The CDR3 length is 19 residues. CDR1 and CDR2 (germline): SNHLY, FYNNEI. V lost 1 base to trimming and J lost 1 base, with 22 bases between them. CDR3 coding DNA: TGTGCCAGCAGTGAAGGACCATGGCATACAGGAATGAGGAACACTGAAGCTTTCTTT. It encodes CASSEGPWHTGMRNTEAFF.

The chain is built from TRBV7-6 and TRBJ2-7; 7 nucleotides align to TRBD2. This CDR3 comprises 15 residues. The germline gives CDR1 SGHVS, CDR2 FNYEAQ. Trimming at V came to 1 base and at J to 3 bases, leaving 6 bases not matched to a gene. The CDR3, as DNA: TGTGCCAGCAGCTTAGGAGGCGGGGGACTCTACGAGCAGTACTTC. Translation: CASSLGGGGLYEQYF.

The sample holds one count of this clone. The rearrangement joins TRBV7-9 to TRBJ1-1; D is unclear. CDR3 size: 14 residues. Trimming shortened V by 1 base and J by 7 bases, and 13 bases separated the two germline ends. Germline V gene lookup returns CDR1 SEHNR and CDR2 FQNEAQ (reference sequence). The CDR3 nucleotides read TGTGCCAGCAGCTTAGACCCGACGCGGGTTGAAGCTTTCTTT. Amino acids: CASSLDPTRVEAFF. Drawing the rest from reference TRBV7-9 and TRBJ1-1, the complete variable domain is DTGVSQNPRHKITKRGQNVTFRCDPISEHNRLYWYRQTLGQGPEFLTYFQNEAQLEKSRLLSDRFSAERPKGSFSTLEIQRTEQGDSAMYLCASSLDPTRVEAFFGQGTRLTVV.

The V gene is TRBV18, the J gene TRBJ2-5; 8 nucleotides agree with TRBD2. CDR3 length: 14 amino acids. Per the germline V gene, CDR1 is KGHSH and CDR2 is LQKENI. V was pared by 3 bases and J by 3 bases, with 3 bases of the junction left unmatched. In DNA, the CDR3 is TGTGCCAGCTCACCGGCAGCGGGAGAAGAGACCCAGTACTTC. This codes for CASSPAAGEETQYF.

This clone was observed a few times. The CDR3 spells CASSFTSTGVEQYF. The CDR3 DNA sequence: TGTGCCAGCAGCTTCACGTCGACAGGGGTCGAGCAGTACTTC. The rearrangement joins TRBV11-3 to TRBJ2-7, with TRBD1 matching over 8 bases. Germline CDR1 and CDR2: SGHNT and YENEEA. CDR3 length equals 14 residues. V lost 3 bases to trimming and J lost 6 bases; unmatched junction nucleotides: 7. The whole variable domain, remainder taken from reference TRBV11-3 and TRBJ2-7, is EAGVVQSPRYKIIEKKQPVAFWCNPISGHNTLYWYLQNLGQGPELLIRYENEEAVDDSQLPKDRFSAERLKGVDSTLKIQPAELGDSAVYLCASSFTSTGVEQYFGPGTRLTVT.

The CDR3, as DNA: TGTGCCATCAGCTTAAAGACCCAGGGGGCCAACGAGCAGTACTTC. Its protein is CAISLKTQGANEQYF. This chain joins TRBV10-3 and TRBJ2-7, with 8 bases identical to TRBD1. Germline V gives CDR1 ENHRY, CDR2 SYGVKD. CDR3 length: 15 amino acids. Trimming removed 6 bases from V and 5 bases from J; junction bases left unmatched: 12.

V gene TRBV7-2 combines with J gene TRBJ1-3; D is perhaps TRBD1 (5 bases). Deletions cut 5 bases from V and 0 bases from J, with 11 bases between. The germline V gene has CDR1 SGHTA and CDR2 FQGNSA. This CDR3 is built from 15 residues. The CDR3: CASSPRGGSGNTIYF. CDR3 sequence (DNA): TGTGCCAGCAGCCCCCGGGGGGGCTCTGGAAACACCATATATTTT. The whole variable domain, remainder taken from reference TRBV7-2 and TRBJ1-3, is GAGVSQSPSNKVTEKGKDVELRCDPISGHTALYWYRQSLGQGLEFLIYFQGNSAPDKSGLPSDRFSAERTGGSVSTLTIQRTQQEDSAVYLCASSPRGGSGNTIYFGEGSWLTVV.

The chain couples TRBV18 to TRBJ1-1, with D perhaps matching TRBD1 (6 bases). V lost 3 bases, J lost 1 base, and 12 bases lay in between. CDR1 KGHSH and CDR2 LQKENI come from the germline V gene. The length of the CDR3 is 15 residues. The CDR3 DNA reads as TGTGCCAGCTCACCTCTGGACAGCTCGAACACTGAAGCTTTCTTT. Translating it yields CASSPLDSSNTEAFF.

This rearrangement joins TRBV7-9 to TRBJ1-1; tentative D call: TRBD1 (6 bases). V lost 5 bases and J 5 bases, leaving 12 bases between the germline ends. The CDR3 runs 13 residues. Germline V lookup: CDR1 SEHNR, CDR2 FQNEAQ (reference sequence). CDR3 nucleotide sequence: TGTGCCAGCAGCCCGAAGGGGGTTACTGAAGCTTTCTTT. The encoded protein is CASSPKGVTEAFF.

The chain is built from TRBV7-8 and TRBJ2-1; 11 bases align to TRBD2. The CDR3 totals 16 residues. The germline V gene encodes CDR1 SGHVS and CDR2 FQNEAQ. Trimming took 5 bases from V and 4 from J; bases not matched to a gene: 7. DNA for the CDR3: TGTGCCAGCAGCGAATATAGCGGGAGGGGATACAATGAGCAGTTCTTC. Protein sequence: CASSEYSGRGYNEQFF. The variable domain in full, with the rest retrieved from reference TRBV7-8 and TRBJ2-1, is GAGVSQSPRYKVAKRGQDVALRCDPISGHVSLFWYQQALGQGPEFLTYFQNEAQLDKSGLPSDRFFAERPEGSVSTLKIQRTQQEDSAVYLCASSEYSGRGYNEQFFGPGTRLTVL.

This chain uses TRBV7-2 with TRBJ2-1; 8 positions match TRBD2. V lost 4 bases, J lost 3 bases, and 5 bases stayed unmatched. This CDR3 has 15 amino acids. CDR1 and CDR2 (germline): SGHTA, FQGNSA. The CDR3 sequence: CASSSWTSSYNEQFF. Here the CDR3 DNA reads TGTGCCAGCAGCTCCTGGACTAGCAGCTACAATGAGCAGTTCTTC. The full variable domain, with the rest looked up from reference TRBV7-2 and TRBJ2-1, is GAGVSQSPSNKVTEKGKDVELRCDPISGHTALYWYRQSLGQGLEFLIYFQGNSAPDKSGLPSDRFSAERTGGSVSTLTIQRTQQEDSAVYLCASSSWTSSYNEQFFGPGTRLTVL.

The rearrangement uses TRBV5-1 and TRBJ1-2, with D possibly TRBD1 on 5 matching bases. The CDR3 runs 15 residues. The germline V gene encodes CDR1 SGHRS and CDR2 YFSETQ. V lost 0 bases to trimming and J lost 2 bases, with 11 bases between them. The CDR3 nucleotides are TGCGCCAGCAGCTTGGATGGTCAGGGCAACTATGGCTACACCTTC. Translating it yields CASSLDGQGNYGYTF.

The chain couples TRBV7-3 to TRBJ1-1, with 8 bases matching TRBD1. The CDR3 runs 16 residues. The germline V gene has CDR1 SGHTA and CDR2 FQGTGA. Trimming at V came to 2 bases and at J to 2 bases, leaving 7 bases not matched to a gene. CDR3 sequence reads: CASSLLGQGLNTEAFF. The CDR3 DNA follows: TGTGCCAGCAGCTTACTCGGACAGGGACTCAACACTGAAGCTTTCTTT.

The gene calls are TRBV6-5 and TRBJ1-3; D unclear. The CDR3 loop spans 14 amino acids. Per germline, CDR1 MNHEY and CDR2 SVGAGI. Trimming took 7 bases from V and 0 from J, leaving 10 bases between them. CDR3 nucleotides: TGTGCCAGCAAGCGCCAATCCTCTGGAAACACCATATATTTT. It translates to CASKRQSSGNTIYF.

This chain connects TRBV5-1 to TRBJ2-7; no firm D call. V lost 0 bases to trimming and J lost 4 bases, with 14 bases between them. The length of the CDR3 is 15 residues. Germline V gene lookup returns CDR1 SGHRS and CDR2 YFSETQ. CDR3: CASSLAGKEYYEQYF. The CDR3 nucleotides read TGCGCCAGCAGCTTGGCGGGTAAAGAGTATTACGAGCAGTACTTC.

The chain uses TRBV5-1 and TRBJ1-2; tentatively, D is TRBD1 (5 bases). Trimming removed 2 bases from V and 3 bases from J, with 8 bases in between. CDR3 size: 13 residues. Looked up from germline, CDR1 is SGHRS and CDR2 is YFSETQ. Written as DNA, the CDR3 is TGCGCCAGCAGCTTAACGACAGACTATGGCTACACCTTC. As protein: CASSLTTDYGYTF.

As regards this clone: The germline gene is not matched at one end of the junction; a read error may be the cause. The V call is TRBV7-9, the J call TRBJ2-7; tentatively, D is TRBD2 (6 bases). The CDR3 is made up of 16 amino acids. The V gene's germline CDR1 is SEHNR and CDR2 FQNEAQ (reference sequence). The CDR3 coding sequence is TGTTCCAGCAGCTTATTAACCGGAGGTACGGGGGACGAGCAGTACTTC. It yields the protein CSSSLLTGGTGDEQYF.

The V gene is TRBV6-5, the J gene TRBJ2-1; the match to TRBD1 covers 8 bases. V shed 5 bases, J shed 9 bases, and the junction held 6 bases outside the gene matches. Looked up from germline, CDR1 is MNHEY and CDR2 is SVGAGI. The CDR3 sequence is 13 residues long. Here the CDR3 reads CASSRYQGAEQFF. CDR3 nucleotide sequence: TGTGCCAGCAGTCGCTATCAGGGGGCTGAGCAGTTCTTC.

The rearrangement joins TRBV7-2 to TRBJ1-5, with D possibly being TRBD1 (5 bases). Trimming took 4 bases from V and 6 from J, leaving 13 bases between them. The V gene's germline CDR1 is SGHTA and CDR2 FQGNSA. CDR3 length: 14 residues. The CDR3 coding sequence is TGTGCCAGCAGCTCGGGAGCGAGGGGTCAGCCCCAGCATTTT. Its protein product is CASSSGARGQPQHF. Using reference TRBV7-2 and TRBJ1-5 for the parts outside the CDR3, the full variable domain is GAGVSQSPSNKVTEKGKDVELRCDPISGHTALYWYRQSLGQGLEFLIYFQGNSAPDKSGLPSDRFSAERTGGSVSTLTIQRTQQEDSAVYLCASSSGARGQPQHFGDGTRLSIL.

This chain uses TRBV28 with TRBJ2-1, with 10 bases aligning to TRBD2. The germline gives CDR1 MDHEN, CDR2 SYDVKM. The CDR3 loop spans 17 amino acids. J was trimmed by 3 bases and V by 3 bases; bases with no gene match: 8. The DNA of the CDR3 is TGTGCCAGCAGTTTTCGCGGGGGACTAGCGTACTACAATGAGCAGTTCTTC. Protein product: CASSFRGGLAYYNEQFF.

The chain links TRBV9 to TRBJ2-2; tentative D call: TRBD1 (6 bases). Deletions cut 4 bases from V and 3 bases from J, with 19 bases between. This CDR3 has 17 residues. Per the germline V gene, CDR1 is SGDLS and CDR2 is YYNGEE. The CDR3 nucleotides read TGTGCCAGCAGCACAGGCTCCGGGACAAGCTACACCGGGGAGCTGTTTTTT. As protein: CASSTGSGTSYTGELFF. Based on the CDR3 plus reference TRBV9 and TRBJ2-2, the full variable domain is DSGVTQTPKHLITATGQRVTLRCSPRSGDLSVYWYQQSLDQGLQFLIQYYNGEERAKGNILERFSAQQFPDLHSELNLSSLELGDSALYFCASSTGSGTSYTGELFFGEGSRLTVL.

V gene TRBV5-6 combines with J gene TRBJ2-7, with TRBD2 as a possible D gene (6 bases). The CDR3 sequence is 17 residues long. V lost 4 bases, J lost 4 bases, and 24 bases lay in between. Per germline, CDR1 SGHDT and CDR2 YYEEEE. DNA for the CDR3: TGTGCCAGCAGCCCACTTGCTACCGGGACTTCCCCTTACGAGCAGTACTTC. It translates to CASSPLATGTSPYEQYF.

This rearrangement joins TRBV18 to TRBJ2-3; D is undetermined. Germline values: CDR1 KGHSH, CDR2 LQKENI. The CDR3 totals 15 residues. Trimming removed 1 base from V and 0 bases from J, with 8 bases in between. The CDR3 coding sequence is TGTGCCAGCTCACCACGGATTAGCAGCACAGATACGCAGTATTTT. Protein: CASSPRISSTDTQYF.

This clone was detected only a few times. The J gene is TRBJ1-2, the V gene TRBV6-5; D possibly corresponds to TRBD1 (6 bases). The CDR3 totals 13 residues. With 8 bases removed from V and 4 bases from J, the gap between germline ends came to 14 bases. Germline lookup yields CDR1 MNHEY and CDR2 SVGAGI. The CDR3 nucleotides read TGTGCCAGCTGGACAGTTAATCGCTATGGCTACACCTTC. It specifies CASWTVNRYGYTF.

The chain has TRBV9 and TRBJ2-2; TRBD2 aligns across 8 bases. The CDR3 extends over 17 amino acids. V was pared by 3 bases and J by 5 bases, with 12 bases of the junction left unmatched. The germline V gene encodes CDR1 SGDLS and CDR2 YYNGEE. CDR3 bases: TGTGCCAGCAGCGGGCGGGGGGTGCGCGGGGAGACCGGGGAGCTGTTTTTT. It encodes CASSGRGVRGETGELFF. The complete variable domain, with remaining parts taken from reference TRBV9 and TRBJ2-2, reads DSGVTQTPKHLITATGQRVTLRCSPRSGDLSVYWYQQSLDQGLQFLIQYYNGEERAKGNILERFSAQQFPDLHSELNLSSLELGDSALYFCASSGRGVRGETGELFFGEGSRLTVL.

This clone was detected once. The V call is TRBV6-1, the J call TRBJ2-5, with D hard to call. Germline assignment: CDR1 MNHNS and CDR2 SASEGT. V lost 7 bases and J lost 4, with 10 bases in between. The CDR3 spans 12 residues. The CDR3 DNA follows: TGTGCCAGCACGTCCCGAGGAGAGACCCAGTACTTC. This gives the protein CASTSRGETQYF.

This clone was seen a single time. The gene calls are TRBV11-2 and TRBJ2-2; 11 bases are a match to TRBD2. This CDR3 has 17 amino acids. Germline V lookup: CDR1 SGHAT, CDR2 FQNNGV. J was trimmed by 5 bases and V by 6 bases; bases with no gene match: 11. In nucleotides, the CDR3 is TGTGCCAGCAGTTCTACTAGCGGGAGAGGGTATACCGGGGAGCTGTTTTTT. Translating gives CASSSTSGRGYTGELFF.

J is TRBJ2-1 and V is TRBV20-1; D might be TRBD2 (6 bases). The CDR3 has 11 amino acids. Trimming shortened V by 5 bases and J by 10 bases, and 12 bases separated the two germline ends. Germline V gene lookup returns CDR1 DFQATT and CDR2 SNEGSKA (reference sequence). The CDR3 protein is CSARDSWEQFF. The CDR3, as DNA: TGCAGTGCTCGGGACTCCTGGGAGCAGTTCTTC.